The source of this T cell receptor (beta chain) is a study of CD8 T cells in Susac syndrome. An amount of RNA that ranged from 0.5 to 1 ug was reverse transcribed with random hexamers. TCRdb reprocessed the immunoSEQ multiplex PCR reads via MiXCR and lists one record per CDR3 protein. The sample shows about 130,000 distinct CDR3 sequences, more than 90% of them seen only once. Negative isolation yielded the CD8+ and CD4+ T cells, while FACS enriched the TEMRA cells. Germline CDR1 is SNHLY and CDR2 is FYNNEI. The length of the CDR3 is 15 residues. Trimming pared 4 bases from V and 0 bases from J, leaving 10 bases between.

Sequencing was done on a sample of CD4+ T cells from PBMCs. The rearrangement uses TRBV2 and TRBJ1-5, with a tentative D call TRBD1 (6 bases). This TCR derives from a human donor in good health. CDR3 DNA: TGTGCCAGCAGTGGGACAGAAACTAGCAATCAGCCCCAGCATTTT. Translation gives CASSGTETSNQPQHF.